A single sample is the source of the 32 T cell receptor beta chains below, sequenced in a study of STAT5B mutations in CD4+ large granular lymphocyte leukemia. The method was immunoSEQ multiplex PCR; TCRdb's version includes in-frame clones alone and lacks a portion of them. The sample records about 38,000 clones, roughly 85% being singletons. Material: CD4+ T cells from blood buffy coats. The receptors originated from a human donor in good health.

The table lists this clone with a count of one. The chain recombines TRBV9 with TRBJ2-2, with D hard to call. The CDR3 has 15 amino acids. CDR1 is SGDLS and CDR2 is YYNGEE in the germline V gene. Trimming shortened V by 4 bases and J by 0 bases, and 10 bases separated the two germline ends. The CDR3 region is CASSLEMANTGELFF. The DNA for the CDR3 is TGTGCCAGCAGCCTAGAGATGGCGAACACCGGGGAGCTGTTTTTT.

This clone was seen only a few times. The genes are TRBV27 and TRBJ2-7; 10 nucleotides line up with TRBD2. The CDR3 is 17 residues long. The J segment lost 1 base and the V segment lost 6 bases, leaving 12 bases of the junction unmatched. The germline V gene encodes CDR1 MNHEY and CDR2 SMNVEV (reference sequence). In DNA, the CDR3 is TGTGCCAGCAGACCGAGTGATGGGACTAGCGAGTCCTACGAGCAGTACTTC. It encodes CASRPSDGTSESYEQYF.

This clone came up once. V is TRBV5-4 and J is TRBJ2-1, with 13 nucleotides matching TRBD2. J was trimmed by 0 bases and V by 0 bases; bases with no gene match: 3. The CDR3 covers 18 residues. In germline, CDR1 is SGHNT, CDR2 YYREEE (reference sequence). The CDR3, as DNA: TGTGCCAGCAGCTTGGCACTAGCGGGGGGGAGCTCCTACAATGAGCAGTTCTTC. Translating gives CASSLALAGGSSYNEQFF.

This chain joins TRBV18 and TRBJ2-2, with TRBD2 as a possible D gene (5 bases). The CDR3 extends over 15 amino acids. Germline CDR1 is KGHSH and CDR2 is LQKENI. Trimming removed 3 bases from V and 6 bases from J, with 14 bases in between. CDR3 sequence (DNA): TGTGCCAGCTCACCGACGGACTCCACGCCCGGGGAGCTGTTTTTT. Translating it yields CASSPTDSTPGELFF.

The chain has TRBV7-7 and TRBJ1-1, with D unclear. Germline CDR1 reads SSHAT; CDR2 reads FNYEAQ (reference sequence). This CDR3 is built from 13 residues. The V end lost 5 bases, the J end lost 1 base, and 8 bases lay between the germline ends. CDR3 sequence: CASSPSPNTEAFF. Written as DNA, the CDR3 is TGTGCCAGCAGCCCGTCGCCGAACACTGAAGCTTTCTTT.

As DNA, the CDR3 is TGTGCCAGCAGACACACCGGGACACCCTACGAGCAGTACTTC. Residues: CASRHTGTPYEQYF. This chain connects TRBV27 to TRBJ2-7, with D possibly being TRBD1 (6 bases). The V end lost 6 bases, the J end lost 2 bases, and 14 bases lay between the germline ends. This CDR3 spans 14 amino acids. Germline assignment: CDR1 MNHEY and CDR2 SMNVEV (reference sequence).

The CDR3 loop is CASSLLGAEQFF. The CDR3 nucleotides are TGTGCCAGCAGTTTACTTGGGGCTGAGCAGTTCTTC. The gene calls are TRBV27 and TRBJ2-1, with D possibly matching TRBD1 (5 bases). Germline V gene data show CDR1 as MNHEY and CDR2 as SMNVEV (reference sequence). The CDR3 contains 12 residues. Trimming left V 2 bases short and J 9 bases short, with 8 bases between.

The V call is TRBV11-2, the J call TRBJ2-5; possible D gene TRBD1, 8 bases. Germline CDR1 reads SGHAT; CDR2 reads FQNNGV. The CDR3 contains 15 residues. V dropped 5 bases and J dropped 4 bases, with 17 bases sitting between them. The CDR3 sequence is CASSARQGRAETQYF. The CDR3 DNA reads TGTGCCAGCAGCGCTCGACAGGGGAGGGCAGAGACCCAGTACTTC. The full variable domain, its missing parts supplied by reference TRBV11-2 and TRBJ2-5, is EAGVAQSPRYKIIEKRQSVAFWCNPISGHATLYWYQQILGQGPKLLIQFQNNGVVDDSQLPKDRFSAERLKGVDSTLKIQPAKLEDSAVYLCASSARQGRAETQYFGPGTRLLVL.

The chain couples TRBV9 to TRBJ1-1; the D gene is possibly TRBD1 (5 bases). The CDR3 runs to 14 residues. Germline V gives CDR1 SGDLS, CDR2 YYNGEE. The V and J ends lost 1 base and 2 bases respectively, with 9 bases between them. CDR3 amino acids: CASSVTGGNTEAFF. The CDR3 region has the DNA TGTGCCAGCAGCGTAACTGGGGGAAACACTGAAGCTTTCTTT.

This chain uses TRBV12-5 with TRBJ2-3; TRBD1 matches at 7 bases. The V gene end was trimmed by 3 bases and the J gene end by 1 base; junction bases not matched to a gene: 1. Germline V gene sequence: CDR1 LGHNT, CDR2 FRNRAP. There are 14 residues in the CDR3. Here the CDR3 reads CASGLDRGTDTQYF. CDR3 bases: TGTGCTAGTGGTTTAGACAGGGGCACAGATACGCAGTATTTT.

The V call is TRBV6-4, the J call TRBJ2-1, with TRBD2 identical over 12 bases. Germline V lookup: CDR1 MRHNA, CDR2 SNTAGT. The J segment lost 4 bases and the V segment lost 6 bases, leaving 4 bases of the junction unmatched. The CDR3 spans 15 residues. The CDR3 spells CASSPTSGRYNEQFF. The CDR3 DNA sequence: TGTGCCAGCAGCCCGACTAGCGGGAGATACAATGAGCAGTTCTTC.

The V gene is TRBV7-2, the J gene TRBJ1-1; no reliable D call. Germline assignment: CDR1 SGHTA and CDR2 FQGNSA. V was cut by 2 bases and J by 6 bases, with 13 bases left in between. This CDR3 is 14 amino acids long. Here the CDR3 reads CASSLSRRQSEAFF. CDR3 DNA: TGTGCCAGCAGCTTATCCCGCCGGCAATCTGAAGCTTTCTTT.

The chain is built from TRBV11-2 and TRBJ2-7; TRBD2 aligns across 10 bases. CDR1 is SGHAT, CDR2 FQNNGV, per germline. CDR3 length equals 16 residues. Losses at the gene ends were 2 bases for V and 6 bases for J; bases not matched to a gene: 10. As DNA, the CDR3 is TGTGCCAGCAGCTTAAGTAGTCTAGCGGGAGTAGGCGAGCAGTACTTC. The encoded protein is CASSLSSLAGVGEQYF.

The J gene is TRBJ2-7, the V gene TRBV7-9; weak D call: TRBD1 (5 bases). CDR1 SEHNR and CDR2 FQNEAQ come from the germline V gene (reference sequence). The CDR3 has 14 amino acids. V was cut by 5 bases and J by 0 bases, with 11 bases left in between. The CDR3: CASSPDRTSYEQYF. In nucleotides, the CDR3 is TGTGCCAGCAGCCCCGACAGAACCTCCTACGAGCAGTACTTC.

The CDR3 here is CASSLVVGIETQYF. As DNA, the CDR3 is TGTGCCAGCAGCTTAGTGGTAGGGATTGAGACCCAGTACTTC. The chain employs TRBV7-2 and TRBJ2-5; unclear D gene. CDR3 length equals 14 residues. V was shortened by 1 base and J by 5 bases, with 11 bases between the two germline ends. The V gene's germline CDR1 is SGHTA and CDR2 FQGNSA.

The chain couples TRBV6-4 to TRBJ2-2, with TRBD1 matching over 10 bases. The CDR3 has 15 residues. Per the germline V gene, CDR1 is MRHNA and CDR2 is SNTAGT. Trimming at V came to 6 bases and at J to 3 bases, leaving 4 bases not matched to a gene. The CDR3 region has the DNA TGTGCCAGCAGCAGCGGGACAGGGGACACCGGGGAGCTGTTTTTT. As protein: CASSSGTGDTGELFF.

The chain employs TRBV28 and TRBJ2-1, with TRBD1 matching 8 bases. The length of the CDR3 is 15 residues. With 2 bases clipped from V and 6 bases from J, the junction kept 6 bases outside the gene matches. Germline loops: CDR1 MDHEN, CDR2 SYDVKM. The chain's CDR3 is CASSLGAQGANEQFF. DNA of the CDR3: TGTGCCAGCAGTTTAGGGGCTCAGGGGGCCAATGAGCAGTTCTTC.

The CDR3 DNA follows: TGTGCCTGGAGCCCCCCCCTGCCTGGGGCCAACGTCCTGACTTTC. Protein product: CAWSPPLPGANVLTF. J is TRBJ2-6 and V is TRBV30; D gene unclear. Germline values: CDR1 GTSNPN, CDR2 SVGIG (reference sequence). V shed 3 bases and J shed 2 bases, with 11 bases lying between them. The CDR3 spans 15 residues.

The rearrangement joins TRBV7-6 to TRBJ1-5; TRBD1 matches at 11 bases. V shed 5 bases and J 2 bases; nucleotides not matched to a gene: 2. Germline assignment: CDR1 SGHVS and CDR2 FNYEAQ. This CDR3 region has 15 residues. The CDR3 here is CASSPDRGRNQPQHF. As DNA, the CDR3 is TGTGCCAGCAGCCCGGACAGGGGGCGCAATCAGCCCCAGCATTTT.

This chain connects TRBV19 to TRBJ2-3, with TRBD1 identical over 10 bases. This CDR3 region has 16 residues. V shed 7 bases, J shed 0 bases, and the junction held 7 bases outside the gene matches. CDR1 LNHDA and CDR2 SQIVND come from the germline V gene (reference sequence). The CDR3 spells CASTLSDRGSTDTQYF. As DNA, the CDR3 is TGTGCCAGTACCCTCTCGGACAGGGGGAGCACAGATACGCAGTATTTT.

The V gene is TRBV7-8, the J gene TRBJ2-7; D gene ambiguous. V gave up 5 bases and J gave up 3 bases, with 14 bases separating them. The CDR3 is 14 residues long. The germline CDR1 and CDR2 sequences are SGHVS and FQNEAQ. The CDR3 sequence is CASSLLGSFYEQYF. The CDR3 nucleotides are TGTGCCAGCAGCCTGCTGGGCAGTTTCTACGAGCAGTACTTC.

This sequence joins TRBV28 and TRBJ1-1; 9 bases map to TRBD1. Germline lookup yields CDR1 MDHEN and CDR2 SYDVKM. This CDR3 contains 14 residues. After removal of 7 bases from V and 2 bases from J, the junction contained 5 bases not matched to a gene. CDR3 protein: CASTVGQGNTEAFF. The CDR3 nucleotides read TGTGCCAGCACCGTGGGACAGGGAAACACTGAAGCTTTCTTT.

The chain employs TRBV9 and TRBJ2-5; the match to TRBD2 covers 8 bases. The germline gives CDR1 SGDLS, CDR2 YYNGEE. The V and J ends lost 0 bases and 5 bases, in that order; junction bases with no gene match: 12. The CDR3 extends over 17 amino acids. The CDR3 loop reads CASSVGGRGGAHETQYF. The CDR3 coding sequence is TGTGCCAGCAGCGTAGGCGGACGGGGGGGGGCGCATGAGACCCAGTACTTC.

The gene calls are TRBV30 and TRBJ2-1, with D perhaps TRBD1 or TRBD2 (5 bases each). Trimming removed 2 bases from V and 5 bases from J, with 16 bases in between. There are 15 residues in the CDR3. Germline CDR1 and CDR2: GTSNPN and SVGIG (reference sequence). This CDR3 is CAWSTPTGRNNEQFF. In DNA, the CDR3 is TGTGCCTGGAGTACCCCGACGGGACGAAACAATGAGCAGTTCTTC.

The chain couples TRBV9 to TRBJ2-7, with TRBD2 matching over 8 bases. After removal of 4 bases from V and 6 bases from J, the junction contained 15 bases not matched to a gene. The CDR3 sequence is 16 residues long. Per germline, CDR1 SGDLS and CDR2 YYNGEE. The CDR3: CASSPPGGPFPREQYF. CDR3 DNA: TGTGCCAGCAGCCCCCCGGGAGGGCCATTCCCCCGCGAGCAGTACTTC. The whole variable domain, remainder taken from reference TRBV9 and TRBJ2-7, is DSGVTQTPKHLITATGQRVTLRCSPRSGDLSVYWYQQSLDQGLQFLIQYYNGEERAKGNILERFSAQQFPDLHSELNLSSLELGDSALYFCASSPPGGPFPREQYFGPGTRLTVT.

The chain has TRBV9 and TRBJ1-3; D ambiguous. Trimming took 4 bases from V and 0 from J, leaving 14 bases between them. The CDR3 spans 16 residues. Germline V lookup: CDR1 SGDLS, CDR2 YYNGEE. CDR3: CASSHSRLVSGNTIYF. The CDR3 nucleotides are TGTGCCAGCAGCCATTCCAGACTGGTCTCTGGAAACACCATATATTTT.

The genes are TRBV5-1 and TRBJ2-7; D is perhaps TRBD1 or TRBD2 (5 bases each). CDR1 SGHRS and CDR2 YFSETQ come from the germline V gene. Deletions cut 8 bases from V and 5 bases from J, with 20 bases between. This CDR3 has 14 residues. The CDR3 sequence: CASRRGDGINEQYF. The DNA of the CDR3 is TGCGCCAGTCGACGAGGGGACGGGATCAACGAGCAGTACTTC.

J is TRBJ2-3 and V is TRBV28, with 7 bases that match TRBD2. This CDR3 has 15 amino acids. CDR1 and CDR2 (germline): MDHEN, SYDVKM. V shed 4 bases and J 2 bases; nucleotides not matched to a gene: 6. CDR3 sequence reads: CASSSSSGPTDTQYF. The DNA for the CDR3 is TGTGCCAGCAGTTCCTCTAGCGGACCCACAGATACGCAGTATTTT.

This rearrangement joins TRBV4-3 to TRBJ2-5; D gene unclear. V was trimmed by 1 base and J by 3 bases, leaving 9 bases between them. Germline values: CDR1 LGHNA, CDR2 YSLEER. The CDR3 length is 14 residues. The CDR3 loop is CASSQGGREETQYF. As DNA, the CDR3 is TGCGCCAGCAGCCAAGGGGGAAGGGAAGAGACCCAGTACTTC.

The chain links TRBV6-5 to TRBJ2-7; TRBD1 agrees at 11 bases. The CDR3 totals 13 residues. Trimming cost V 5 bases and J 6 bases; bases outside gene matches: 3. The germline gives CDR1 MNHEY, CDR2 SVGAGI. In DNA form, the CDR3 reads TGTGCCAGCAGTCCCGGGACAGGGGGCGAGCAGTACTTC. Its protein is CASSPGTGGEQYF.

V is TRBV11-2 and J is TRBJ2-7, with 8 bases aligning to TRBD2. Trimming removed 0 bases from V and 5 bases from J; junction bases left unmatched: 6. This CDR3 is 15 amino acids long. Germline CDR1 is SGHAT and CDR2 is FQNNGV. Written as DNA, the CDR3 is TGTGCCAGCAGCTTAGAGTCCGGGGGGGCCAACGAGCAGTACTTC. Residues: CASSLESGGANEQYF. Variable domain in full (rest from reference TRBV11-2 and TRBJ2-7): EAGVAQSPRYKIIEKRQSVAFWCNPISGHATLYWYQQILGQGPKLLIQFQNNGVVDDSQLPKDRFSAERLKGVDSTLKIQPAKLEDSAVYLCASSLESGGANEQYFGPGTRLTVT.

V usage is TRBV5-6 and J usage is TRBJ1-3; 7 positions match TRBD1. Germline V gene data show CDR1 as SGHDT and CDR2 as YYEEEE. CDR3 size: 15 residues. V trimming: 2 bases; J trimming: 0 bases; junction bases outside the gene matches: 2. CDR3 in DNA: TGTGCCAGCAGCTTCACAGGGGACTCTGGAAACACCATATATTTT. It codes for CASSFTGDSGNTIYF. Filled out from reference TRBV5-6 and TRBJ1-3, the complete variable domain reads DAGVTQSPTHLIKTRGQQVTLRCSPKSGHDTVSWYQQALGQGPQFIFQYYEEEERQRGNFPDRFSGHQFPNYSSELNVNALLLGDSALYLCASSFTGDSGNTIYFGEGSWLTVV.